This paragraph reports one T cell receptor beta chain. Its antigen specificity is not known. It has no much larger one-base neighbor in the sample; base qualities were not kept. TCRbeta CDR3 regions were amplified from genomic DNA using the immunoSEQ Assay, a bias-controlled multiplex PCR. In the paper's pipeline: The number of nucleated cells in each sample was estimated from the amplification of reference gene primers within the assay. To quantify the absolute abundance of each unique TCRbeta CDR3 rearrangement, sequence reads were collapsed and filtered. For each sample, productive Simpson clonality was calculated as the square root of Simpson's diversity index over productive rearrangements. The table comes from immuneACCESS by way of TCRdb, which keeps in-frame sequences with V and J called. Part of the clones is missing from these tables; in studies checked, under half for an unresolved V gene and the rest for unknown reasons. The D gene and trimming were derived from the DNA, and the V and J assignments and clone size from that table. This sample has 250,000 to 300,000 clones in its table, and around 89% of those were observed once. Roughly 4.8% of the sample is taken by the ten largest.

Collaborating institutions collected whole blood in K2EDTA tubes following their own protocols. Collaborator samples were shipped for TCRbeta analysis as frozen whole blood, isolated PBMCs, or DNA extracted from either sample type. Measured from the cysteine to the phenylalanine, the CDR3 is 14 residues long. The read is trimmed to its CDR3 DNA, 42 bases read in frame from base 1. A distance of 16 bases separates the germline ends of V and J, which lose 3 bases and 7 bases respectively. The germline V gene (reference sequence) supplies CDR1 SGHNT and CDR2 YYREEE. The source of the sample is a study of blood T cell repertoires in COVID-19 (dated by TCRdb to the early 2020s). Notes on the research overall: Samples covering the acute and convalescent phases of COVID-19 were provided by collaborators in the United States, Italy and Spain. The samples were drawn from two sources: the first 160 participants of the ongoing ImmuneRACE study, and fewer than 1,500 subjects contributed by 6 global collaborators. Subjects who had been exposed to COVID-19, were actively infected with it, or had recovered from it provided the deeply sampled blood TCRbeta repertoires that made up the dataset. Where available, HLA class I and class II types were taken from metadata supplied by the sample provider and were not determined by assay-based typing. The material from the prospective study consisted of cDNA or gDNA derived from T cells, B-cell-depleted T cells, or PBMCs. A de-identified subject ID, COVID-19 status, age in years and sex were almost always included in the sample metadata. The repertoires were released in a freely available public database meant as a resource for research on the immune response to SARS-CoV-2.

General conclusions and limits of the study: Clinical and demographic metadata were provided uncurated, with the amount varying by source and participant.

The clonotype originates from a man aged 35 to 55 with acute or convalescent COVID-19. The chain employs TRBV5-4 and TRBJ1-2, and perhaps TRBD1 as D gene, on 6 matching bases. Sequenced: peripheral blood. The CDR3 region reads CASSSTTGPRGYTF. The bases read TGTGCCAGCAGCTCGACGACAGGCCCTCGTGGCTACACCTTC.